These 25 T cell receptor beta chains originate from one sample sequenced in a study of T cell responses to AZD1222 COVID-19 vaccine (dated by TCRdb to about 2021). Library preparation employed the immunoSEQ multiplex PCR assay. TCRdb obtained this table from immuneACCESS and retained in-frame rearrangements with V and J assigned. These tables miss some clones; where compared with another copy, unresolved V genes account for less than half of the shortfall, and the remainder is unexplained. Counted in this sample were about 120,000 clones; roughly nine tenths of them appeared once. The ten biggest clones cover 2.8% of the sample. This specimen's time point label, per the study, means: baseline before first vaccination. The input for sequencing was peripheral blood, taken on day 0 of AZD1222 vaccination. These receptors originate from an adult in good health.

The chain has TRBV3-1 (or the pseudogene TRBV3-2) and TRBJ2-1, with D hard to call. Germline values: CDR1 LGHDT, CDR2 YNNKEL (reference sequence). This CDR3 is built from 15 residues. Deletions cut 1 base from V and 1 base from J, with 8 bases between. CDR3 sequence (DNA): TGTGCCAGCAGCCAAGTCCTGGATTCCTACAATGAGCAGTTCTTC. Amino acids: CASSQVLDSYNEQFF.

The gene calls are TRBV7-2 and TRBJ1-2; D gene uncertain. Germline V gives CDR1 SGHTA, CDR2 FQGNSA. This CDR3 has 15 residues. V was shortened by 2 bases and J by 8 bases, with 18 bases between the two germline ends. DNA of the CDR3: TGTGCCAGCAGCTTAAGGGAGGCGGCGGTTTGGGGCTACACCTTC. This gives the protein CASSLREAAVWGYTF.

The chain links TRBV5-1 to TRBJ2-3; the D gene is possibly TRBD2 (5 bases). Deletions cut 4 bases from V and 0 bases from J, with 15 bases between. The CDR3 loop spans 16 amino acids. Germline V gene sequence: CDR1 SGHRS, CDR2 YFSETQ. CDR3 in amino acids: CASSQRTRTSTDTQYF. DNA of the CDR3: TGCGCCAGCAGCCAACGGACTCGAACTAGCACAGATACGCAGTATTTT.

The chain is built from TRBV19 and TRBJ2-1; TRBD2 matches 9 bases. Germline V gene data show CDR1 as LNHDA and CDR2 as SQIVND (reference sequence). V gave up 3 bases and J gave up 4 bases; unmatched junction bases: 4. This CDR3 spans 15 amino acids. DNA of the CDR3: TGTGCCAGTAGTATTCGACTAGCGGAATACAATGAGCAGTTCTTC. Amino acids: CASSIRLAEYNEQFF.

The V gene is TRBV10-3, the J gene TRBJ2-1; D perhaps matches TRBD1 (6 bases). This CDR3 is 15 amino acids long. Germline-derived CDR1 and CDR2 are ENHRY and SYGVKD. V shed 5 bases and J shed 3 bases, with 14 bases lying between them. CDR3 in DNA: TGTGCCATCAGTCAGGGGTGGCTAGTCTACAATGAGCAGTTCTTC. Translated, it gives CAISQGWLVYNEQFF.

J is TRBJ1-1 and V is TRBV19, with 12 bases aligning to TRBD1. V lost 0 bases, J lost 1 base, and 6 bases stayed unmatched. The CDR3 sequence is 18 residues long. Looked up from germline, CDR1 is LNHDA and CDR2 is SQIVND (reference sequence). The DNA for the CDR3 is TGTGCCAGTAGTATAGACGGGGACAGGGGGCAGGAGAACACTGAAGCTTTCTTT. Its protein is CASSIDGDRGQENTEAFF.

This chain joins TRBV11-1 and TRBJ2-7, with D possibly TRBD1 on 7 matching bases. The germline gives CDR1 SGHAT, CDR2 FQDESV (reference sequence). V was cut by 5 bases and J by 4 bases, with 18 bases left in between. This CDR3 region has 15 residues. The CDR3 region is CASSLHRGTEYEQYF. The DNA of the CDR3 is TGTGCCAGCAGCCTCCACCGCGGGACAGAATACGAGCAGTACTTC.

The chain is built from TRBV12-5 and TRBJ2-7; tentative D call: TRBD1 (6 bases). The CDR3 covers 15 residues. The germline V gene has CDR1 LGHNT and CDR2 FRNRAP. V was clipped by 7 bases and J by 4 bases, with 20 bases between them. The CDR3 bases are TGTGCTAGTGTCCAGGGGATTGGAAATCGGTACGAGCAGTACTTC. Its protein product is CASVQGIGNRYEQYF.

The CDR3 sequence is CASSKGLAVYEQYF. In DNA form, the CDR3 reads TGTGCCAGTAGTAAGGGACTAGCAGTCTACGAGCAGTACTTC. V usage is TRBV19 and J usage is TRBJ2-7; the match to TRBD2 covers 9 bases. The CDR3 runs to 14 residues. V was clipped by 4 bases and J by 3 bases; unmatched bases: 4. The V gene's germline CDR1 is LNHDA and CDR2 SQIVND (reference sequence).

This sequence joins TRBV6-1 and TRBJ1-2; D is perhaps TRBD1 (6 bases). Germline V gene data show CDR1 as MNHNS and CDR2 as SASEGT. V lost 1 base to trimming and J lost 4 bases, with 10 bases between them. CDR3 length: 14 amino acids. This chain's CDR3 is CASSEVRTAYGYTF. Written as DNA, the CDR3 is TGTGCCAGCAGTGAAGTGAGGACAGCCTATGGCTACACCTTC.

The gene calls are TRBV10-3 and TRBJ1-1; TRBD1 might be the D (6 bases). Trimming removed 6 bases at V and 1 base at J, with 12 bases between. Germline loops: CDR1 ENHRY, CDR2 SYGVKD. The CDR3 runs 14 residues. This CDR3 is CAIREQGTNTEAFF. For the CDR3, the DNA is TGTGCCATCAGAGAGCAGGGGACGAACACTGAAGCTTTCTTT.

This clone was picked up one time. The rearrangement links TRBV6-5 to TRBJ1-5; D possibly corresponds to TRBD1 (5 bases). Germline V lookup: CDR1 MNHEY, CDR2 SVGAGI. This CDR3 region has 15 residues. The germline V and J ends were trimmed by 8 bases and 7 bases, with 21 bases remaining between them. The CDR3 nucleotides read TGTGCCAGCGGGGGGGGTTTGGTGGGCATCCAGCCCCAGCATTTT. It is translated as CASGGGLVGIQPQHF.

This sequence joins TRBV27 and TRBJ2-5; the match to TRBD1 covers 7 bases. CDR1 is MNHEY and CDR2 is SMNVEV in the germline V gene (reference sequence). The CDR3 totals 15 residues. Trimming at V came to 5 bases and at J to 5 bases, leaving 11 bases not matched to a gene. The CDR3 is CASSPTPTGTETQYF. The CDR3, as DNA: TGTGCCAGCAGTCCCACTCCGACAGGGACGGAGACCCAGTACTTC.

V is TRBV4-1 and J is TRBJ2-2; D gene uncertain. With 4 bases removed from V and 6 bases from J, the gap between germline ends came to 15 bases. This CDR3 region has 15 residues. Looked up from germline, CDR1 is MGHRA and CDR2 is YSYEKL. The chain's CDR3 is CASSPRPVGAGELFF. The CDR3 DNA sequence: TGCGCCAGCAGCCCCCGCCCGGTGGGCGCCGGGGAGCTGTTTTTT.

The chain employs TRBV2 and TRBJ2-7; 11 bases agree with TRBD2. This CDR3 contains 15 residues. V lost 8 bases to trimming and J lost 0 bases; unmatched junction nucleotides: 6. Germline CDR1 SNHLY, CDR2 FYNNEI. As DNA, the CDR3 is TGTGCCAGCTATACCACTAGCGGGAGCTCCTACGAGCAGTACTTC. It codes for CASYTTSGSSYEQYF.

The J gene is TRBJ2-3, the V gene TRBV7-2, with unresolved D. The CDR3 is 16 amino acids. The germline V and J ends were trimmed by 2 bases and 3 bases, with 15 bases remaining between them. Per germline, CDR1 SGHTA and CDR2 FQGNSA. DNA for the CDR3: TGTGCCAGCAGCTTAATGGCCAACCCAGGAACAGATACGCAGTATTTT. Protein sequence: CASSLMANPGTDTQYF.

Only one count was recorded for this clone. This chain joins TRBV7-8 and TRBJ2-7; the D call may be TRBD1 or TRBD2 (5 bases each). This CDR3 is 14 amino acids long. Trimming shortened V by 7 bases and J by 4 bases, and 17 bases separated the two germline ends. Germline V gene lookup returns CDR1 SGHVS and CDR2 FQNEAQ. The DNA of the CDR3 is TGTGCCAGCACCACCCGGGACCGATTATACGAGCAGTACTTC. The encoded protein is CASTTRDRLYEQYF.

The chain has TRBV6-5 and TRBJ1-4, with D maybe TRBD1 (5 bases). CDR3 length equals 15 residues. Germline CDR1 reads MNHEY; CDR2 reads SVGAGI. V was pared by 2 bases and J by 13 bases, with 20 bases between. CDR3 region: CASSYGVGPQFGLFF. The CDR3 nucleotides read TGTGCCAGCAGTTACGGGGTGGGGCCCCAATTCGGACTGTTTTTT.

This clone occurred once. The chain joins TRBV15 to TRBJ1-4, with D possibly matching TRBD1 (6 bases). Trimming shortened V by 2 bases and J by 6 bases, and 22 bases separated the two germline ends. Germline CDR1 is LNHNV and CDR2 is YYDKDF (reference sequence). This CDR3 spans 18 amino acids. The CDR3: CATSRPGAGALADEKLFF. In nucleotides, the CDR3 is TGTGCCACCAGCAGACCGGGGGCGGGGGCGCTGGCTGATGAAAAACTGTTTTTT. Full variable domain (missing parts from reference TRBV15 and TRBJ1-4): DAMVIQNPRYQVTQFGKPVTLSCSQTLNHNVMYWYQQKSSQAPKLLFHYYDKDFNNEADTPDNFQSRRPNTSFCFLDIRSPGLGDTAMYLCATSRPGAGALADEKLFFGSGTQLSVL.

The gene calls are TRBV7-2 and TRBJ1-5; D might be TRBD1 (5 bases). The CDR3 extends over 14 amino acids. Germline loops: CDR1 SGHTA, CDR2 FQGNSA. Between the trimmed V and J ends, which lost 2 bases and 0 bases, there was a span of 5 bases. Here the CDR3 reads CASSLTGSNQPQHF. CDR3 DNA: TGTGCCAGCAGCTTAACAGGTAGCAATCAGCCCCAGCATTTT.

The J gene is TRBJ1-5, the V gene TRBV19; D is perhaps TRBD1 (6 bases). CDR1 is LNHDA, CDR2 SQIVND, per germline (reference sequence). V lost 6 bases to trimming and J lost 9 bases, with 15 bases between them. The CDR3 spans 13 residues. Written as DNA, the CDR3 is TGTGCCAGTAGCTGGGGGGGCCAGAGGCCCCAGCATTTT. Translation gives CASSWGGQRPQHF.

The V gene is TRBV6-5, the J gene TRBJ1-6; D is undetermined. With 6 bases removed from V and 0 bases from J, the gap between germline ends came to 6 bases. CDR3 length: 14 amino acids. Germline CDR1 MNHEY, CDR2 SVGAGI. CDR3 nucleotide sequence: TGTGCCAGCAGGCTCAGCTCCTATAATTCACCCCTCCACTTT. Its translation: CASRLSSYNSPLHF.

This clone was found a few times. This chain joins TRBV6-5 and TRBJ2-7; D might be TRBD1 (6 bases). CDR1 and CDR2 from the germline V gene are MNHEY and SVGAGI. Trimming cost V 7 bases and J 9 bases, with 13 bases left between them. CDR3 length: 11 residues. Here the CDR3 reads CASIIGGGQYF. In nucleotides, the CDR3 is TGTGCCAGCATAATTGGGGGCGGGCAGTACTTC.

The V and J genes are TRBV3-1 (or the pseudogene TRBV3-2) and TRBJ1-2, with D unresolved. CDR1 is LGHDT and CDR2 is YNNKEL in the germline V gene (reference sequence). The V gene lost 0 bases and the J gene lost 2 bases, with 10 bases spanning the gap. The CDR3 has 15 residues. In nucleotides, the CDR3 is TGTGCCAGCAGCCAAGATATAGGTGCAAACTATGGCTACACCTTC. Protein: CASSQDIGANYGYTF.

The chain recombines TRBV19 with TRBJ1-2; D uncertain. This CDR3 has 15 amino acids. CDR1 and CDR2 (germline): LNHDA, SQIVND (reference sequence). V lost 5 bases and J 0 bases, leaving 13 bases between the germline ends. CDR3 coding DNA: TGTGCCAGTAGTGCCCTTCTTACAGCTAACTATGGCTACACCTTC. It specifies CASSALLTANYGYTF.